The 18 T cell receptor beta chains in this list originate from one sample, sequenced in a study of T-cell memory formation after mild COVID-19 listed by TCRdb under 2021. Receptor amplification or capture employed 5' RACE. TCRdb shows the sequencer as Illumina NovaSeq 6000. The raw public reads went through TCRdb reprocessing: fastp at Q25, MiXCR clone calling, in-frame beta chains kept. Here each entry gathers all rows of one CDR3 protein and keeps the most common genes and DNA. The sample table contains roughly 110,000 distinct CDR3 sequences; only one count was recorded for more than 15% of them. The ten largest clonotypes hold 28% of the sample. The sample consisted of PBMCs or a T cell subset sorted from them (not recorded which). Receptor source: an adult woman who had mild COVID-19 (a few samples of this study predate the infection). The sample titles of this study are shuffled in the database, so cell type and time point are left out; the donor was told from shared clones.

This chain uses TRBV7-9 with TRBJ1-2; possible D gene TRBD1, 5 bases. CDR1 and CDR2 (germline): SEHNR, FQNEAQ (reference sequence). This CDR3 has 19 amino acids. V was cut by 3 bases and J by 7 bases, with 30 bases left in between. The DNA of the CDR3 is TGTGCCAGCAGCTTCCGTCAAGGTTATCGGGGCCCCGGGGAAGGTGGCTACACCTTC. Translated: CASSFRQGYRGPGEGGYTF.

This clonotype was seen ten or more times. The chain uses TRBV18 and TRBJ2-7, with 8 bases lining up with TRBD1. Germline CDR1 is KGHSH and CDR2 is LQKENI. V trimming: 3 bases; J trimming: 1 base; junction bases outside the gene matches: 2. The length of the CDR3 is 14 residues. This chain's CDR3 is CASSPGQGSYEQYF. The CDR3 region has the DNA TGTGCCAGCTCACCTGGACAGGGATCCTACGAGCAGTACTTC.

The CDR3 spells CASSQDIAGGASYEQYF. CDR3 sequence (DNA): TGTGCCAGCAGCCAAGACATAGCGGGAGGGGCCTCCTACGAGCAGTACTTC. The rearrangement joins TRBV3-1 to TRBJ2-7; TRBD2 matches at 11 bases. The CDR3 is 17 amino acids. The V gene end was trimmed by 0 bases and the J gene end by 0 bases; junction bases not matched to a gene: 4. Germline-derived CDR1 and CDR2 are LGHDT and YNNKEL (reference sequence).

The chain joins TRBV20-1 to TRBJ1-2; possible D gene TRBD1, 6 bases. Germline CDR1 reads DFQATT; CDR2 reads SNEGSKA (reference sequence). This CDR3 has 16 residues. The ends were cut back, 0 bases at V and 4 bases at J, with 18 bases in the middle. CDR3 sequence reads: CSARDPNYRALYGYTF. The CDR3, as DNA: TGCAGTGCTAGAGATCCGAACTACAGGGCCCTCTATGGCTACACCTTC.

The chain recombines TRBV11-2 with TRBJ2-1; TRBD2 is a possible D gene (6 bases). V lost 0 bases and J 1 base, leaving 7 bases between the germline ends. Germline V lookup: CDR1 SGHAT, CDR2 FQNNGV. This CDR3 is built from 15 residues. DNA of the CDR3: TGTGCCAGCAGCTTAGAACGGGGGTCCTACAATGAGCAGTTCTTC. Its protein product is CASSLERGSYNEQFF.

The chain links TRBV7-2 to TRBJ2-1; 8 bases line up with TRBD2. The CDR3 runs to 12 residues. The germline gives CDR1 SGHTA, CDR2 FQGNSA. V gave up 5 bases and J gave up 11 bases; unmatched junction bases: 5. The CDR3 sequence is CASSGSGVQQFF. The CDR3 DNA is TGTGCCAGCAGCGGTAGCGGGGTACAGCAGTTCTTC. The full variable domain, in which reference TRBV7-2 and TRBJ2-1 provide the parts outside the CDR3, is GAGVSQSPSNKVTEKGKDVELRCDPISGHTALYWYRQSLGQGLEFLIYFQGNSAPDKSGLPSDRFSAERTGGSVSTLTIQRTQQEDSAVYLCASSGSGVQQFFGPGTRLTVL.

The chain has TRBV29-1 and TRBJ2-2; TRBD1 or TRBD2 may be the D gene (5 bases each). V lost 6 bases and J 2 bases, leaving 16 bases between the germline ends. This CDR3 region has 15 residues. Germline CDR1 reads SQVTM; CDR2 reads ANQGSEA. CDR3 in DNA: TGCAGCGTGCTACACGGGACCAGAAACACCGGGGAGCTGTTTTTT. Protein product: CSVLHGTRNTGELFF.

The chain uses TRBV7-8 and TRBJ2-3, with 11 bases aligning to TRBD2. CDR1 is SGHVS and CDR2 is FQNEAQ in the germline V gene. The CDR3 is 16 residues long. J gave up 0 bases and V 7 bases, and 6 bases lay outside the gene matches. The CDR3 DNA is TGTGCCAGCAATCCCCTAGCGGGGGGAAGCACAGATACGCAGTATTTT. This codes for CASNPLAGGSTDTQYF.

This clonotype has a count of ten or more. The J gene is TRBJ2-7, the V gene TRBV6-5, with D possibly TRBD2 on 5 matching bases. Germline V lookup: CDR1 MNHEY, CDR2 SVGAGI. The CDR3 is made up of 14 amino acids. Trimming shortened V by 5 bases and J by 5 bases, and 16 bases separated the two germline ends. The CDR3: CASSPLGGGDEQYF. The DNA of the CDR3 is TGTGCCAGCAGTCCCCTTGGAGGTGGGGACGAGCAGTACTTC.

With regard to this clonotype: The junction and the germline gene differ at one end; a read error may be behind it. The chain couples TRBV18 to TRBJ1-3; D remains ambiguous. Germline CDR1 and CDR2: KGHSH and LQKENI. This CDR3 has 14 amino acids. CDR3: CASSSPRGIDTIYF. The DNA for the CDR3 is TGTGCCAGCTCATCACCCCGGGGAATTGACACCATATATTTT.

Only a few counts were recorded for this clonotype. The chain is built from TRBV7-9 and TRBJ2-3; weak D call: TRBD2 (5 bases). The CDR3 contains 14 residues. CDR1 is SEHNR, CDR2 FQNEAQ, per germline (reference sequence). V was trimmed by 5 bases and J by 5 bases, leaving 14 bases between them. The CDR3 loop is CASSRGMMGDTQYF. Here the CDR3 DNA reads TGTGCCAGCAGCCGAGGGATGATGGGAGATACGCAGTATTTT.

The chain is built from TRBV6-5 and TRBJ1-1; 9 nucleotides agree with TRBD1. The CDR3 totals 15 residues. The germline gives CDR1 MNHEY, CDR2 SVGAGI. V shed 4 bases and J 0 bases; nucleotides not matched to a gene: 3. In DNA, the CDR3 is TGTGCCAGCAGTTCCGGACAGGGGTTGAACACTGAAGCTTTCTTT. It encodes CASSSGQGLNTEAFF.

This clonotype was observed at least ten times. The CDR3 sequence: CASSMGTDTQYF. DNA of the CDR3: TGTGCCAGCAGCATGGGAACAGATACGCAGTATTTT. This chain joins TRBV5-4 and TRBJ2-3; D gene uncertain. The CDR3 sequence is 12 residues long. CDR1 SGHNT and CDR2 YYREEE come from the germline V gene (reference sequence). V lost 4 bases and J lost 3, with 6 bases in between.

This clonotype was seen a few times. The chain combines TRBV4-2 with TRBJ2-1; no clear D gene. The CDR3 spans 15 residues. Germline loops: CDR1 LGHNA, CDR2 YNFKEQ. Trimming left V 4 bases short and J 7 bases short, with 17 bases between. CDR3 DNA: TGTGCCAGCAGCCCTACCTCCCCGGGTTCAAATGAGCAGTTCTTC. It codes for CASSPTSPGSNEQFF.

The chain couples TRBV9 to TRBJ2-3; 9 nucleotides align to TRBD1. This CDR3 contains 14 residues. The V segment lost 0 bases and the J segment 7 bases; nucleotides outside the gene matches: 3. Germline V gene data show CDR1 as SGDLS and CDR2 as YYNGEE. DNA for the CDR3: TGTGCCAGCAGCGTAGGGGACAGGGAAAATACGCAGTATTTT. It specifies CASSVGDRENTQYF.

J is TRBJ2-5 and V is TRBV6-2 or TRBV6-3, with D unclear. This CDR3 has 12 residues. The V end lost 6 bases, the J end lost 5 bases, and 10 bases lay between the germline ends. Germline V gene sequence: CDR1 MNHEY, CDR2 SVGEGT. CDR3 sequence reads: CASRDPRETQYF. Here the CDR3 DNA reads TGTGCCAGCAGAGATCCTCGGGAGACCCAGTACTTC.

The table lists this clonotype with a few counts. The CDR3 DNA reads as TGTGCCAGCTCACCATACGGGACTTCCACAACTAATGAAAAACTGTTTTTT. Protein: CASSPYGTSTTNEKLFF. The rearrangement links TRBV18 to TRBJ1-4; perhaps TRBD1 as D (5 bases). Germline lookup yields CDR1 KGHSH and CDR2 LQKENI. This CDR3 contains 17 residues. V lost 2 bases and J lost 0, with 13 bases in between.

The V gene is TRBV6-5, the J gene TRBJ2-3; unclear D gene. CDR1 is MNHEY, CDR2 SVGAGI, per germline. The CDR3 is 13 residues long. The V and J ends lost 6 bases and 2 bases respectively, with 9 bases between them. CDR3 in DNA: TGTGCCAGCAGCGAAGACCCCACAGATACGCAGTATTTT. Its protein product is CASSEDPTDTQYF.